This TCR beta chain comes out of a study of shared clonotypes between healthy human individuals (dated by TCRdb to about 2020). General notes on the study: A few men and two women, aged 18 to 49 years, made up the cohort. To increase sequencing depth and limit assay-specific biases, TCR repertoire library preparation and sequencing were carried out by different laboratories using diverse techniques. The study deeply sequenced blood TCR repertoires of about 5 healthy adults to estimate repertoire size and the extent of clonotype sharing between individuals. Each donor's leukapheresis produced roughly between about 0.8 and 8.9 billion PBMCs. Per donor, three plates each were used for CD4 naive and CD4 memory, two for CD8 naive, and one for CD8 memory.

For the CD8 naive samples, CD45RO-negative cells were positively selected for CCR7, yielding a CD45RA+CCR7+ population from which TemRA cells were excluded. Healthy HIV-negative adults with no recently reported acute infections or vaccinations were included as donors. Only Caucasian adults living in Nashville, Tennessee, USA were represented among the donors. Blood was collected by leukapheresis, and PBMCs were isolated by Ficoll-Histopaque density gradient centrifugation and then cryopreserved in liquid nitrogen vapor phase. Analytical flow cytometry was used to check the purity and quantity of each magnetically sorted T cell population. Each sorted fraction had its genomic DNA isolated and then quantified by UV absorbance on a Nanodrop 2000c. Using the deep immunoSEQ assay, multiplex PCR amplified TCR CDR3 regions from genomic DNA. For each cell subset, the extracted genomic DNA was distributed evenly across all wells of several immunoSEQ 96-well plates, and each plate served as one replicate. For sorted subsets, 200 ng of genomic DNA, equivalent to some 30,000 T cell genomes, went into each replicate PCR. Purified libraries were measured with a Qubit 3.0 fluorometer, size-checked on a Bioanalyzer 2100, and measured again with the KAPA Library Quantification kit. Every immunoSEQ 96-well plate was sequenced on a dedicated single-read 150-cycle Illumina NextSeq 550 flow cell. Concerning the study's data processing: The immunoSEQ output contained only junctional sequences without quality scores, so filtering could not match that applied to full-length reads. To assign V/J genes and CDR3, sequences were annotated using PyIR, a Python wrapper for IgBLAST v1.9, with IMGT germline references. Any read was removed if the V/J assignment was weak (E-value above 1e-6), the CDR3 was missing, or the read contained stop codons, out-of-frame junctions, or ambiguous translated residues. V3J clonotypes were defined by identical inferred V gene, J gene, and CDR3 amino acid sequence. The percentage overlap between two repertoires was calculated by dividing the number of shared unique clonotypes by the size of the smaller repertoire. RTK rarefaction, the Chao1 estimator, and Recon v2.1 estimates of unobserved clonotypes were used to assess repertoire richness. For all TCRbeta clonotypes obtained by the gDNA method from a handful of donors, generation probabilities were computed with OLGA. The clones in this table, taken by TCRdb from immuneACCESS, are in-frame only. Not every clone is retained; where verified, under half of the shortfall comes from an unresolved V gene, and the cause of the rest is unknown. That table furnishes V, J and clone size, whereas the DNA furnished D and trimming. The sample table contains millions of clones; only one count was recorded for about 92% of them. The ten biggest clones cover more than 1.5% of the sample.

Trimming costs V 2 bases and J 9 bases, and their ends lie 11 bases apart. CDR1 and CDR2 were assigned from the germline V gene as MNHEY and SVGAGI. The CDR3 contains 13 residues, cysteine and phenylalanine counted. The CDR3 DNA has 39 bases and is translated from base 1. This clone has a single count. The antigen this receptor binds is unknown. Within one base of it there is no much larger clone, and no base qualities were kept. Results and caveats for the whole study, not just this receptor: Pairwise subsampling led to the expectation that sequencing depth would affect the degree of clonotype sharing among donors. Compared with non-shared clonotypes, clonotypes shared by all four sorted-subset donors had higher generation probabilities. Even with the large sequencing depth, rarefaction of the sorted-subset datasets indicated that sequencing was incomplete. The small number of donors limited the genetic and exposure-history diversity represented. Only blood was sampled, and tissue TCR repertoires likely differ from those in blood. Roughly 5.2% of naive CD4, around 3.6% of naive CD8, about 2.1% of memory CD4, and around 0.42% of memory CD8 clonotypes were shared across several donors. Naive subsets generally had larger estimated clonotype richness than memory subsets.

The sequence links TRBV6-5 to TRBJ2-1, with the D gene call left open. What was sequenced was naive CD8+ T cells from PBMCs. The cell subset or site label for this specimen denotes: CD45RA+CCR7+. This receptor was obtained from a man aged 18 to 35 in good health. Some clones in this sample may be carry-over from other donors' samples. The nucleotide sequence reads TGTGCCAGCAGTTACACGCCGAAGCTTGAGCAGTTCTTC. Its protein is CASSYTPKLEQFF.